These 14 T cell receptor beta chains originate from one sample sequenced in a study of cytomegalovirus exposure and HLA in healthy donors. A multiplex PCR was run with 60 Vbeta primers and 13 Jbeta primers. TCRdb keeps only in-frame clones here, not all; method: immunoSEQ multiplex PCR. The table shows 150,000 to 200,000 clones, with roughly 88% occurring only once. Sequencing was done on a sample of PBMCs. The source of these receptors is a man in his forties or fifties in good health and CMV-seropositive.

The chain couples TRBV14 to TRBJ1-6, with D unclear. V lost 5 bases to trimming and J lost 7 bases, with 9 bases between them. CDR1 and CDR2 (germline): SGHDN, FVKESK. The CDR3 extends over 13 amino acids. The CDR3 region has the DNA TGTGCCAGCAGCACCCTAGGAAATTCACCCCTCCACTTT. As protein: CASSTLGNSPLHF.

The V gene is TRBV10-2, the J gene TRBJ2-1, with unresolved D. The CDR3 consists of 14 residues. Trimming took off 10 bases at V and 0 bases at J, with 13 bases between the two ends. The germline V gene has CDR1 WSHSY and CDR2 SAAADI. The CDR3: CATNRVTSYNEQFF. CDR3 coding DNA: TGCGCCACCAACCGGGTAACCTCCTACAATGAGCAGTTCTTC.

This clone was detected once. This chain uses TRBV30 with TRBJ1-5; 7 nucleotides match TRBD1. This CDR3 spans 15 amino acids. Germline loops: CDR1 GTSNPN, CDR2 SVGIG (reference sequence). V trimming: 3 bases; J trimming: 1 base; junction bases outside the gene matches: 6. This CDR3 reads CAWSLGDRSNQPQHF. CDR3 coding DNA: TGTGCCTGGAGCTTAGGGGACAGAAGCAATCAGCCCCAGCATTTT.

The V gene is TRBV19, the J gene TRBJ1-2; D gene ambiguous. The V and J ends lost 6 bases and 6 bases respectively, with 17 bases between them. Germline V gives CDR1 LNHDA, CDR2 SQIVND (reference sequence). This CDR3 is built from 14 residues. The CDR3 spells CASRRPGLRNGYTF. The DNA of the CDR3 is TGTGCCAGTAGAAGACCGGGGTTAAGGAATGGCTACACCTTC.

This clone was counted a few times. The J gene is TRBJ1-5, the V gene TRBV5-6, with D tentatively TRBD1 (5 bases). V dropped 1 base and J dropped 4 bases, with 15 bases sitting between them. The germline V gene has CDR1 SGHDT and CDR2 YYEEEE. The CDR3 contains 16 residues. CDR3 region: CASSLFVSGRNQPQHF. The CDR3 DNA reads TGTGCCAGCAGCTTGTTCGTCTCAGGGCGGAATCAGCCCCAGCATTTT.

The chain has TRBV7-9 and TRBJ1-2, with D maybe TRBD1 (5 bases). The germline V and J ends were trimmed by 5 bases and 2 bases, with 15 bases remaining between them. The CDR3 is 15 residues long. Germline V lookup: CDR1 SEHNR, CDR2 FQNEAQ (reference sequence). The CDR3 DNA is TGTGCCAGCAGCCCCGACAGCGCTCTAAACTATGGCTACACCTTC. Residues: CASSPDSALNYGYTF.

The chain recombines TRBV6-6 with TRBJ1-1, with TRBD1 matching over 8 bases. V lost 6 bases and J lost 3; bases outside the gene matches: 6. CDR1 is MNHNY, CDR2 SVGAGI, per germline (reference sequence). The CDR3 spans 14 residues. The CDR3 region has the DNA TGTGCCAGCAGAATTACGACAGGGGACACTGAAGCTTTCTTT. This encodes CASRITTGDTEAFF.

The CDR3 region has the DNA TGTGCCAGCTCACCACCGGACAGGGGGTGGGGCTACACCTTC. Translation: CASSPPDRGWGYTF. J is TRBJ1-2 and V is TRBV18; 10 bases match TRBD1. V lost 0 bases, J lost 8 bases, and 3 bases stayed unmatched. Per the germline V gene, CDR1 is KGHSH and CDR2 is LQKENI. The CDR3 is 14 amino acids.

This chain uses TRBV30 with TRBJ2-7; D remains ambiguous. CDR3 length: 13 residues. Trimming cost V 0 bases and J 3 bases, with 9 bases left between them. Germline lookup yields CDR1 GTSNPN and CDR2 SVGIG (reference sequence). DNA for the CDR3: TGTGCCTGGAGTGTAGGCCGGAACTACGAGCAGTACGTC. Residues: CAWSVGRNYEQYV.

The CDR3 loop is CASSTAGAVGGTDTQYF. For the CDR3, the DNA is TGTGCCAGCAGTACGGCAGGGGCAGTAGGGGGCACAGATACGCAGTATTTT. The V call is TRBV2, the J call TRBJ2-3, with D possibly TRBD1 on 6 matching bases. The germline CDR1 and CDR2 sequences are SNHLY and FYNNEI. Trimming stripped 5 bases from V and 1 base from J, with 19 bases between. The CDR3 spans 17 residues.

This chain joins TRBV29-1 and TRBJ1-1; D is ambiguous. This CDR3 contains 13 residues. The V end lost 4 bases, the J end lost 0 bases, and 9 bases lay between the germline ends. CDR1 is SQVTM and CDR2 is ANQGSEA in the germline V gene. The CDR3 is CSVGGAMNTEAFF. CDR3 DNA sequence: TGCAGCGTTGGCGGTGCGATGAACACTGAAGCTTTCTTT.

This clone was counted only a few times. This chain joins TRBV18 and TRBJ1-1; 9 positions agree with TRBD1. The V gene's germline CDR1 is KGHSH and CDR2 LQKENI. The CDR3 is made up of 13 amino acids. The junction had 5 bases not matched to a gene; V was cut back by 5 bases and J by 7 bases. The CDR3 protein is CASSVDRGFEAFF. DNA for the CDR3: TGTGCCAGCTCAGTGGACAGGGGCTTTGAAGCTTTCTTT.

J is TRBJ2-5 and V is TRBV2, with D possibly being TRBD2 (5 bases). Germline-derived CDR1 and CDR2 are SNHLY and FYNNEI. This CDR3 spans 15 amino acids. V lost 7 bases, J lost 5 bases, and 20 bases lay in between. CDR3 amino acids: CASTPPASLGETQYF. Here the CDR3 DNA reads TGTGCCAGCACCCCGCCGGCTAGCTTGGGGGAGACCCAGTACTTC.

The CDR3 DNA reads as TGTGCCAGCAGCCCCCCGGACACCCAAGAGACCCAGTACTTC. Its protein is CASSPPDTQETQYF. The rearrangement joins TRBV7-9 to TRBJ2-5, with a possible D match to TRBD1 (5 bases). This CDR3 contains 14 residues. Germline V lookup: CDR1 SEHNR, CDR2 FQNEAQ (reference sequence). V lost 5 bases to trimming and J lost 1 base, with 11 bases between them.